Below, 21 T cell receptor beta chains from the same sample are listed, as sequenced in a study of blood T cell repertoires in COVID-19. Sequenced by immunoSEQ multiplex PCR; TCRdb stores in-frame clones only, minus some. The sample records approximately 240,000 clones, more than 65% being singletons. The sequenced material came from peripheral blood. Receptor source: a woman between 40 and 55 years old with active or convalescent COVID-19.

The chain uses TRBV19 and TRBJ2-3; a possible D gene is TRBD2 (5 bases). Trimming shortened V by 5 bases and J by 1 base, and 10 bases separated the two germline ends. The CDR3 covers 14 residues. The germline CDR1 and CDR2 sequences are LNHDA and SQIVND (reference sequence). The CDR3 DNA reads as TGTGCCAGTAGTTCGGTCGGGGGCACAGATACGCAGTATTTT. Translated: CASSSVGGTDTQYF.

The chain is built from TRBV20-1 and TRBJ1-5; D gene ambiguous. V was shortened by 3 bases and J by 2 bases, with 8 bases between the two germline ends. Germline V gene sequence: CDR1 DFQATT, CDR2 SNEGSKA (reference sequence). The CDR3 has 13 amino acids. The CDR3 loop is CSASKQGNQPQHF. The CDR3 bases are TGCAGTGCTAGTAAGCAGGGCAATCAGCCCCAGCATTTT.

Here the CDR3 DNA reads TGTGCCAGCAGTAAGGGACAGAGGGGCATTCAGTACTTC. This codes for CASSKGQRGIQYF. This chain connects TRBV6-5 to TRBJ2-4; 7 nucleotides agree with TRBD1. The CDR3 length is 13 residues. CDR1 and CDR2 from the germline V gene are MNHEY and SVGAGI. V lost 5 bases and J lost 9; bases outside the gene matches: 7.

V usage is TRBV10-3 and J usage is TRBJ2-7; 8 bases line up with TRBD1. The CDR3 length is 13 residues. CDR1 is ENHRY, CDR2 SYGVKD, per germline. J gave up 3 bases and V 4 bases, and 2 bases lay outside the gene matches. CDR3 sequence (DNA): TGTGCCATCAGTGTAGGGACAGGCTACGAGCAGTACGTC. Translating gives CAISVGTGYEQYV.

The chain is built from TRBV19 and TRBJ1-1, with 7 bases that match TRBD1. CDR3 length: 14 residues. Losses at the gene ends were 5 bases for V and 0 bases for J; bases not matched to a gene: 3. Germline loops: CDR1 LNHDA, CDR2 SQIVND (reference sequence). CDR3 nucleotide sequence: TGTGCCAGTAGTGAGGGGGCCATGAACACTGAAGCTTTCTTT. This translates into CASSEGAMNTEAFF.

Here the CDR3 reads CASSLRDTSSYEQYF. CDR3 DNA sequence: TGCGCCAGCAGCTTAAGGGACACCAGCTCCTACGAGCAGTACTTC. This sequence joins TRBV5-1 and TRBJ2-7, with D possibly TRBD1 on 6 matching bases. This CDR3 region has 15 residues. Per germline, CDR1 SGHRS and CDR2 YFSETQ. The V end was cut by 2 bases, the J end by 0 bases, with 12 bases between.

The rearrangement uses TRBV10-3 and TRBJ1-1, with D perhaps matching TRBD1 (5 bases). Between the trimmed V and J ends, which lost 2 bases and 5 bases, there was a span of 12 bases. The CDR3 spans 14 residues. Per the germline V gene, CDR1 is ENHRY and CDR2 is SYGVKD. CDR3 sequence reads: CAISEVGSGTEAFF. Here the CDR3 DNA reads TGTGCCATCAGTGAGGTAGGGTCAGGGACTGAAGCTTTCTTT.

J is TRBJ2-1 and V is TRBV11-2; D is possibly TRBD2 (6 bases). The CDR3 extends over 17 amino acids. Trimming left V 2 bases short and J 1 base short, with 15 bases between. CDR1 SGHAT and CDR2 FQNNGV come from the germline V gene. This CDR3 is CASSLNLGSGSYNEQFF. CDR3 in DNA: TGTGCCAGCAGCTTAAATCTCGGTAGCGGATCCTACAATGAGCAGTTCTTC.

The chain employs TRBV19 and TRBJ1-5, with no clear D. V lost 9 bases, J lost 2 bases, and 14 bases lay in between. CDR1 LNHDA and CDR2 SQIVND come from the germline V gene (reference sequence). CDR3 length: 14 amino acids. Here the CDR3 DNA reads TGTGCCAGCAACCCGGGTAGCGGCAATCAGCCCCAGCATTTT. Translating it yields CASNPGSGNQPQHF.

The chain combines TRBV5-1 with TRBJ1-1; 8 bases match TRBD1. V lost 4 bases and J lost 0; bases outside the gene matches: 8. CDR3 length equals 16 residues. Germline values: CDR1 SGHRS, CDR2 YFSETQ. CDR3 amino acids: CASSPRDRTLNTEAFF. Written as DNA, the CDR3 is TGCGCCAGCAGCCCCCGGGACAGGACATTGAACACTGAAGCTTTCTTT.

V and J are TRBV18 and TRBJ1-2, with D hard to call. Germline assignment: CDR1 KGHSH and CDR2 LQKENI. The CDR3 contains 14 residues. Trimming cost V 3 bases and J 8 bases, with 16 bases left between them. The CDR3 sequence is CASSPEREIGGYTF. For the CDR3, the DNA is TGTGCCAGCTCACCCGAGAGGGAAATCGGAGGCTACACCTTC.

The chain employs TRBV5-4 and TRBJ2-3; TRBD2 matches at 16 bases. Losses at the gene ends were 3 bases for V and 7 bases for J; bases not matched to a gene: 17. The CDR3 extends over 20 amino acids. Germline assignment: CDR1 SGHNT and CDR2 YYREEE (reference sequence). CDR3 loop: CASSSTGTSGGASLVNTQYF. DNA of the CDR3: TGTGCCAGCAGCTCAACCGGGACTAGCGGGGGGGCCTCATTGGTGAATACGCAGTATTTT.

CDR3: CASRAGLLVDKNIQYF. CDR3 DNA: TGTGCCAGCAGAGCCGGGTTGTTGGTGGACAAAAACATTCAGTACTTC. This sequence joins TRBV2 and TRBJ2-4, with D unresolved. This CDR3 is 16 amino acids long. Trimming pared 6 bases from V and 3 bases from J, leaving 18 bases between. CDR1 and CDR2 (germline): SNHLY, FYNNEI.

The rearrangement joins TRBV7-3 to TRBJ2-3; 9 bases map to TRBD1. The CDR3 is made up of 16 amino acids. CDR1 is SGHTA and CDR2 is FQGTGA in the germline V gene. V shed 0 bases, J shed 3 bases, and the junction held 4 bases outside the gene matches. CDR3 in DNA: TGTGCCAGCAGCTTAACCCCCGGGACAGGGACAGATACGCAGTATTTT. This gives the protein CASSLTPGTGTDTQYF.

The genes are TRBV18 and TRBJ1-3; D is uncertain. CDR3 length: 14 amino acids. Per the germline V gene, CDR1 is KGHSH and CDR2 is LQKENI. Deletions cut 3 bases from V and 8 bases from J, with 14 bases between. Here the CDR3 DNA reads TGTGCCAGCTCACCTCCGTCATCGGCGGACACCATATATTTT. Encoded protein: CASSPPSSADTIYF. Combining the CDR3 with reference TRBV18 and TRBJ1-3 gives the whole variable domain NAGVMQNPRHLVRRRGQEARLRCSPMKGHSHVYWYRQLPEEGLKFMVYLQKENIIDESGMPKERFSAEFPKEGPSILRIQQVVRGDSAAYFCASSPPSSADTIYFGEGSWLTVV.

The chain uses TRBV7-8 and TRBJ1-2, with 12 bases fitting TRBD1. Losses at the gene ends were 0 bases for V and 13 bases for J; bases not matched to a gene: 6. CDR1 and CDR2 (germline): SGHVS, FQNEAQ. CDR3 length equals 14 residues. CDR3 sequence reads: CASSLARGQGAVTF. CDR3 bases: TGTGCCAGCAGCTTAGCGCGGGGACAGGGGGCTGTCACCTTC.

The chain has TRBV28 and TRBJ1-2, with 7 nucleotides matching TRBD1. J was trimmed by 0 bases and V by 8 bases; bases with no gene match: 6. This CDR3 is built from 14 residues. CDR1 is MDHEN, CDR2 SYDVKM, per germline. The CDR3 sequence is CASLPGGPNYGYTF. The CDR3 DNA sequence: TGTGCCAGCCTCCCAGGGGGGCCTAACTATGGCTACACCTTC.

This clone has just one count. The V call is TRBV2, the J call TRBJ2-7; TRBD2 aligns across 14 bases. This CDR3 region has 13 residues. Germline loops: CDR1 SNHLY, CDR2 FYNNEI. V lost 6 bases, J lost 9 bases, and 4 bases stayed unmatched. This CDR3 is CASRGLAGGRQYV. Here the CDR3 DNA reads TGTGCCAGCAGAGGACTAGCGGGGGGCCGGCAGTACGTC.

The V call is TRBV6-1, the J call TRBJ2-4; the match to TRBD2 covers 7 bases. Germline V CDR1 and CDR2: MNHNS, SASEGT. V trimming: 2 bases; J trimming: 0 bases; junction bases outside the gene matches: 4. This CDR3 is 16 amino acids long. For the CDR3, the DNA is TGTGCCAGCAGTGAATGGGGGGGACTAGCCAAAAACATTCAGTACTTC. Translated, it gives CASSEWGGLAKNIQYF.

This clone came up a few times. The chain joins TRBV7-9 to TRBJ1-3, with a possible D match to TRBD1 (5 bases). This CDR3 has 15 residues. Trimming removed 2 bases from V and 0 bases from J, with 8 bases in between. Germline values: CDR1 SEHNR, CDR2 FQNEAQ (reference sequence). The CDR3 loop is CASSLFGGSGNTIYF. Written as DNA, the CDR3 is TGTGCCAGCAGCTTATTCGGGGGCTCTGGAAACACCATATATTTT. Together with reference TRBV7-9 and TRBJ1-3, the CDR3 gives the full variable domain: DTGVSQNPRHKITKRGQNVTFRCDPISEHNRLYWYRQTLGQGPEFLTYFQNEAQLEKSRLLSDRFSAERPKGSFSTLEIQRTEQGDSAMYLCASSLFGGSGNTIYFGEGSWLTVV.

The V and J genes are TRBV24-1 and TRBJ1-2; TRBD1 is a possible D gene (6 bases). Germline CDR1 reads KGHDR; CDR2 reads SFDVKD. The CDR3 consists of 12 residues. The V gene lost 7 bases and the J gene lost 6 bases, with 11 bases spanning the gap. DNA for the CDR3: TGTGCCACCAGGGGAGGGGGAGATGGCTACACCTTC. Protein: CATRGGGDGYTF.